This T cell receptor (beta chain) was identified during a study of T cell responses to AZD1222 COVID-19 vaccine. Repertoires were generated with immunoSEQ multiplex PCR, while TCRdb's copy carries only in-frame clones and drops some. The sample has 150,000 or so clones; roughly 87% are singletons. CDR3 length: 15 residues. In germline, CDR1 is SGHDT, CDR2 YYEEEE. Trimming took 4 bases from V and 9 from J; bases not matched to a gene: 8. This receptor was obtained from an adult in good health. Here the sequenced sample was peripheral blood, taken on day 0 of AZD1222 vaccination. The V and J genes are TRBV5-6 and TRBJ2-1, with 12 bases fitting TRBD2. CDR3 region: CASSPTSGSVFEQFF. CDR3 DNA sequence: TGTGCCAGCAGCCCGACTAGCGGGAGCGTCTTTGAGCAGTTCTTC.